The rows below give T cell receptor beta chains drawn from one sample of a study of CD8 T cells in Susac syndrome. TCRdb itself ran the immunoSEQ multiplex PCR reads through MiXCR, one entry per CDR3 protein. Here the sample spans 150,000 or so distinct CDR3 sequences, around 93% being singletons. The specimen sequenced was CD4+ T cells from PBMCs. Receptor source: a human donor with Susac syndrome. Each CDR3 is given with its conserved first and last residue. The order of the fields is V gene, J gene, CDR3 protein.

TRBV5-4	TRBJ2-3	CASSLAAGGVSDTQYF
TRBV2	TRBJ1-2	CASSDQLRGSRYGYTF
TRBV4-1	TRBJ2-1	CASSQDLQGINEQFF
TRBV29-1	TRBJ1-2	CSGLGGYGYTF
TRBV5-1	TRBJ2-3	CASSSQDPIADTQYF
TRBV19	TRBJ2-2	CASRQPSNTGELFF
TRBV18	TRBJ2-7	CASSPGTGGYEQYF
TRBV20-1	TRBJ1-1	CSAAGQGNTEAFF
TRBV7-3	TRBJ2-1	CASSLWTGGEQFF
TRBV5-4	TRBJ1-1	CASSLVQRNTEAFF
TRBV2	TRBJ2-7	CASSEDRTVYEQYF
TRBV25-1	TRBJ2-3	CASSPGLAAVSGADTQYF
TRBV30	TRBJ1-1	CAWSWEVETEAFF
TRBV6-6	TRBJ1-4	CASSPQVNEKLFF
TRBV7-2	TRBJ1-2	CASSSTGGYGYTF
TRBV7-2	TRBJ1-6	CASSLVRMGSPLHF
TRBV19	TRBJ2-6	CASSTGRTSGANVLTF
TRBV7-9	TRBJ1-4	CASSSLFEKLFF
TRBV23-1	TRBJ2-3	CASSPGRGNTDTQYF
TRBV9	TRBJ2-1	CASSPRGGDNEQFF
TRBV11-2	TRBJ2-3	CASSFQGGTQYF
TRBV9	TRBJ2-7	CASSARSGSGWDEQYF
TRBV20-1	TRBJ1-5	CSADGGGNQPQHF
TRBV2	TRBJ2-2	CASRDRGPSNTGELFF
TRBV29-1	TRBJ2-6	CSVQEWDSGANVLTF
TRBV2	TRBJ2-1	CASRTLAGVYNEQFF
TRBV5-4	TRBJ2-1	CASSLDPGSRANEQFF
TRBV24-1	TRBJ2-1	CATSDSTDNEQFF
TRBV18	TRBJ2-1	CASSLRLASGSYNEQFF
TRBV19	TRBJ2-6	CASSIEVTSGANVLTF
TRBV20-1	TRBJ1-2	CSATGQGRYGYTF
TRBV29-1	TRBJ2-2	CSVEDRSTGELFF
TRBV20-1	TRBJ1-2	CSASSLSGYTF
TRBV12-3/TRBV12-4	TRBJ1-1	CASSFGGLEAFF
TRBV29-1	TRBJ2-5	CSVARAGGAQETQYF
TRBV19	TRBJ1-5	CASKSNRVVGNQPQHF
TRBV30	TRBJ1-1	CAWSWDARNTEAFF
TRBV18	TRBJ2-5	CASSPPNRGETQYF
TRBV4-1	TRBJ2-7	CASSQGTRRQYF
TRBV3-1	TRBJ1-1	CASSVHGGATEAFF
TRBV30	TRBJ2-7	CAWSDLPTSYEQYF
TRBV7-2	TRBJ2-3	CASSQGLNTDTQYF
TRBV7-8	TRBJ1-6	CASSPRGPNSPLHF
TRBV11-2	TRBJ1-2	CASSSSSNYGYTF
TRBV30	TRBJ2-3	CAWNAGSTDTQYF
TRBV24-1	TRBJ2-7	CATSDSDRVNYEQYF
TRBV28	TRBJ2-7	CASSWTGTGPEQYF
TRBV3-1	TRBJ1-1	CASSQDLGQATEAFF
TRBV30	TRBJ1-1	CACKQPNTEAFF
TRBV3-1	TRBJ2-1	CASSTSGGAREQFF
TRBV20-1	TRBJ2-5	CSAHEDYQETQYF
TRBV2	TRBJ2-7	CASKGAYEQYF
TRBV20-1	TRBJ2-1	CSVPGLARAGSYNEQFF
TRBV7-8	TRBJ1-2	CASSLARDLNYGYTF
TRBV6-2/TRBV6-3	TRBJ1-2	CASSPLEGAQGYTF
TRBV9	TRBJ2-1	CASSVSGGSYNEQFF
TRBV30	TRBJ2-2	CAWSVPPGAGELFF
TRBV3-1	TRBJ1-5	CASSQGGNQPQHF
TRBV20-1	TRBJ2-5	CSARDLSSRATQYF
TRBV12-3/TRBV12-4	TRBJ2-3	CASTRTYGTDTQYF